This T cell receptor (beta chain) was recovered during a study of blood T cells in healthy people across ages (dated by TCRdb to the mid-2010s). About the study as a whole: Template switching captured roughly one uniquely barcoded TCR beta cDNA molecule per two T cells in model experiments. Using deep sequencing normalized with unique cDNA molecular identifiers, the study measured how TCR beta repertoire diversity changes with age. Donors of different ages were randomly distributed across sequencing lanes to avoid experimental bias. The donors were split into four age groups: young (average 16 years), middle-aged (around 40), aged (roughly 60) and long-lived (approximately 89). The study analyzed two additional independent replicas of 1 million unique cDNA reads from the same blood draw for two donors, one aged 18 to 29 and one aged 80 or older. The study at large found these results: The percentage of naive T cells measured by flow cytometry correlated strongly with observed TCR beta diversity. Total diversity estimates from one million sequenced T cells were considered lower bounds and underestimates. The long-lived group showed more naive CD4+ T cells, fewer expanded clones and increased TCR diversity than the aged group, suggesting age selection. Observed TCR beta diversity per million T cells fell roughly linearly with age, and a significant reduction was already apparent by age about 38. Because profiling used bulk unsorted PBMCs, naive and antigen-experienced compartments could not be compared conclusively. Because donor CMV infection status was unknown, age-related changes in expanded clonotypes were potentially confounded.

Spanning cysteine to phenylalanine, the CDR3 consists of 15 amino acids. Only the CDR3 part of the read is kept: 45 bases, read in frame from the first base. The CDR1 and CDR2 encoded by the germline V gene (reference sequence) are LGHDT and YNNKEL. V is trimmed back by 0 bases and J by 4 bases, and the junction contains 3 bases that no gene match accounts for. The sample holds a few counts of this clonotype. Its target antigen remains unknown. One base away there is no much larger clone; base qualities are not given. Library preparation employed 5' RACE. Sequencing instrument: Illumina HiSeq 2500. A second PCR of about 6 to 11 cycles was performed with a sample-barcoded 5' primer and a J-beta primer mix. Each TCR beta cDNA molecule received a unique molecular identifier from a template-switch 5' adaptor carrying 12 random nucleotides. Each sample yielded at least 3 million CDR3-containing paired-end reads. First-strand cDNA was synthesized from all RNA with the Mint cDNA synthesis kit, primed by a TRBC-specific oligonucleotide. All cDNA was treated with uracil-DNA glycosylase and then went through a first 18-cycle PCR with the universal primers M1SS and BC2_uni_R. On the study's bioinformatics: Normalization of each sample was performed by random selection of 1 million high-quality reads, each carrying a distinct molecular identifier. Instead of being binned into consensus sequences, reads with shared molecular identifiers were discarded. CDR3 identification, clonotype clustering and error correction used MiTCR with a Q25 quality threshold and the strictest error-elimination algorithm. A nonparametric unseen species model with Euler transformation was used to estimate lower-bound total TCR beta diversity. Starting from the raw public reads, TCRdb applied fastp trimming at Q25, assembled clones with MiXCR and retained in-frame beta chains. Identical CDR3 protein sequences are pooled into one entry, listed with their most common genes and DNA. TCRdb, not the authors, supplied the V and J calls. In this sample the table shows 730,000 or so distinct CDR3 sequences, roughly 43% of which occur a single time. Around 20% of the sample is taken by the ten largest.

Systemically healthy Caucasian individuals from Russia, around 38 in total and aged about 6 to 100 years, were included as donors. Each donor gave ten milliliters of peripheral blood, collected into EDTA-treated Vacutainer tubes. Ficoll-Paque density-gradient centrifugation was used to isolate PBMCs, with at least 6.5 million per sample. Trizol reagent was used to extract total RNA from PBMCs, with at least 5 micrograms per sample. Naive CD45RAhigh/CD27high T cell percentages were measured by flow cytometry on a PBMC aliquot from every donor. Sequencing was performed on blood. This TCR was recovered from an older woman in good health. Rearrangement joined TRBV3-1 to TRBJ2-3, with 8 central nucleotides matching TRBD1. This receptor has the CDR3 CASSQEDRVPDTQYF. In nucleotides, the sequence is TGTGCCAGCAGCCAAGAGGACAGGGTGCCAGATACGCAGTATTTT.